This T cell receptor (beta chain) was observed in a study of OX40 agonist ivuxolimab in advanced cancers. The repertoire was sequenced with immunoSEQ multiplex PCR; TCRdb's copy has only in-frame clones and lacks some. The repertoire includes about 45,000 clones, roughly 88% of them detected once, and about 19% sits in the top ten. The sample here was CD4+ or CD8+ T cells sorted from blood, taken in a trial of the OX40 agonist ivuxolimab. This TCR derives from an adult with an advanced solid tumor such as melanoma, head and neck, liver or kidney cancer.

In DNA, the CDR3 is TGTGCCAGCAGTCCACTCGTCGTGGAGGGTAGAGAGACCCAGTACTTC. Protein: CASSPLVVEGRETQYF. The V and J genes are TRBV27 and TRBJ2-5; D is perhaps TRBD2 (6 bases). There are 16 residues in the CDR3. Germline V gene lookup returns CDR1 MNHEY and CDR2 SMNVEV (reference sequence). V dropped 5 bases and J dropped 4 bases, with 20 bases sitting between them.